This record looks at one T cell receptor beta chain sequence and its context. The antigen is not known. CDR1 and CDR2 (germline): DFQATT, SNEGSKA (reference sequence). Trimming stripped 3 bases from V and 0 bases from J, with 11 bases between. The CDR3 has 14 amino acids. Together with a sample-barcoded 5' primer, a J-beta primer mix was included in a second PCR lasting roughly 6 to 12 cycles. TCRdb independently ran MiXCR on the 5' RACE reads; one entry per CDR3 protein. Among 1.6 million or so distinct CDR3 sequences listed, roughly 32% were seen once. This sample was included in a study of blood T cells in healthy people across ages. Overall study findings and caveats: It was the long-lived donors that had more naive CD4+ cells and higher diversity than aged donors.

The J gene is TRBJ1-1, the V gene TRBV20-1; D perhaps matches TRBD1 (5 bases). The source of this sequence is a woman under 40 in good health. Specimen: blood. In nucleotides, the CDR3 is TGCAGTGCTAGGGTTAGACAGTTGAACACTGAAGCTTTCTTT. Translated, it gives CSARVRQLNTEAFF.